The next 2 T cell receptor beta chains were all read from a single sample in a study of patients and donors after allogeneic stem cell transplantation. MiXCR, run by TCRdb on the RT-PCR reads, gives a single entry per CDR3 protein. This table holds 190,000 or so distinct CDR3 sequences, about 40% found once. Sequenced: blood, either unsorted or a sorted T cell fraction (not recorded which). Receptor source: a human donor who was either an allogeneic HSCT recipient or a stem cell or donor lymphocyte infusion donor (not recorded which). It is not recorded whose cells these are; they may come from a transplant donor.

In its sample, this clonotype was seen many times. The rearrangement joins TRBV5-6 to TRBJ2-7; TRBD2 aligns across 10 bases. After removal of 1 base from V and 4 bases from J, the junction contained 2 bases not matched to a gene. This CDR3 has 14 amino acids. Germline CDR1 and CDR2: SGHDT and YYEEEE. The CDR3 region has the DNA TGTGCCAGCAGCTTGACTAGCGGGAATTACGAGCAGTACTTC. It encodes CASSLTSGNYEQYF.

This rearrangement joins TRBV12-3 or TRBV12-4 to TRBJ1-2; D is possibly TRBD1 (6 bases). Trimming took off 7 bases at V and 4 bases at J, with 19 bases between the two ends. The CDR3 runs to 15 residues. The CDR3 nucleotides are TGTGCCAGCACCCCGGGACAAGGCCACCTCTATGGCTACACCTTC. Residues: CASTPGQGHLYGYTF.